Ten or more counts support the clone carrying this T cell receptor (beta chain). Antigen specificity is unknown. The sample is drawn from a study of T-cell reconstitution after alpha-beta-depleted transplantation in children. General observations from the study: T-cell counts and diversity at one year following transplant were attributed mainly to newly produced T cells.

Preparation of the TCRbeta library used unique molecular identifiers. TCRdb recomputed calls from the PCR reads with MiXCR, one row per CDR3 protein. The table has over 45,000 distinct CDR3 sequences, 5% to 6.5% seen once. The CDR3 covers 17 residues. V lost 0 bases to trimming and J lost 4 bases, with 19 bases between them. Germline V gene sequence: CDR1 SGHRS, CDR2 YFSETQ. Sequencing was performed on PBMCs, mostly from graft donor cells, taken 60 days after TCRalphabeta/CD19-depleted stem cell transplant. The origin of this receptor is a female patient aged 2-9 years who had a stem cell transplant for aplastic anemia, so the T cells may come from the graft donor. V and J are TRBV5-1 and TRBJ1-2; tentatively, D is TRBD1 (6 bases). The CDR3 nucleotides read TGCGCCAGCAGCTTGGATCCATGGGCAGGGGATGCCTATGGCTACACCTTC. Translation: CASSLDPWAGDAYGYTF.